The 26 T cell receptor beta chains below were found in one sample sequenced in a study of cytomegalovirus exposure and HLA in healthy donors. Vbeta (60) and Jbeta (13) primers were used in the PCR. Sequencing was performed with immunoSEQ multiplex PCR; in TCRdb, only in-frame clones are kept and a portion is missing. The sample holds 150,000 to 200,000 clones, around 80% seen once. The sample taken for sequencing was PBMCs. The receptor set was obtained from a woman in her 50s in good health and CMV-seropositive.

The chain is built from TRBV2 and TRBJ2-5, with TRBD1 matching 7 bases. Germline V gene sequence: CDR1 SNHLY, CDR2 FYNNEI. Losses at the gene ends were 10 bases for V and 2 bases for J; bases not matched to a gene: 10. The CDR3 is made up of 14 amino acids. Here the CDR3 DNA reads TGTGCCACCTCTCCGGGACAGCTACAAGAGACCCAGTACTTC. Its protein is CATSPGQLQETQYF.

The chain has TRBV11-2 and TRBJ2-7; no clear D. Germline V CDR1 and CDR2: SGHAT, FQNNGV. Deletions cut 0 bases from V and 6 bases from J, with 12 bases between. This CDR3 has 14 amino acids. The CDR3 loop reads CASSLDLVTGEQYF. CDR3 nucleotide sequence: TGTGCCAGCAGCTTAGATCTGGTGACGGGCGAGCAGTACTTC.

The J gene is TRBJ2-2, the V gene TRBV5-4; 8 bases line up with TRBD2. The CDR3 is made up of 13 amino acids. V lost 4 bases, J lost 5 bases, and 1 base stayed unmatched. Germline lookup yields CDR1 SGHNT and CDR2 YYREEE (reference sequence). The CDR3 DNA reads as TGTGCCAGCAGCCCGGGGGGGACCGGGGAGCTGTTTTTT. Encoded protein: CASSPGGTGELFF.

J is TRBJ2-2 and V is TRBV25-1, with TRBD2 as a possible D gene (6 bases). V was cut by 8 bases and J by 3 bases, with 19 bases left in between. The germline V gene encodes CDR1 MGHDK and CDR2 SYGVNS. The CDR3 runs to 16 residues. This CDR3 reads CASGGALGPDTGELFF. CDR3 bases: TGTGCCAGCGGCGGGGCGCTCGGGCCGGACACCGGGGAGCTGTTTTTT.

V and J are TRBV5-1 and TRBJ1-3; 8 nucleotides align to TRBD1. CDR1 is SGHRS, CDR2 YFSETQ, per germline. This CDR3 contains 16 residues. Germline trimming cut 0 bases from V and 0 bases from J; bases unmatched to any gene: 2. In DNA, the CDR3 is TGCGCCAGCAGCTTGGAGACAGGGGCCTCTGGAAACACCATATATTTT. Protein product: CASSLETGASGNTIYF.

CDR3 region: CASSQTGLTGELFF. CDR3 in DNA: TGTGCCAGCAGCCAGACAGGGCTGACCGGGGAGCTGTTTTTT. The gene calls are TRBV7-6 and TRBJ2-2; 7 nucleotides line up with TRBD1. The ends lost 5 bases at V and 5 bases at J; junction bases unmatched: 5. Looked up from germline, CDR1 is SGHVS and CDR2 is FNYEAQ. This CDR3 has 14 amino acids.

The chain recombines TRBV19 with TRBJ1-5; D perhaps matches TRBD1 (6 bases). This CDR3 region has 13 residues. V was clipped by 7 bases and J by 5 bases, with 12 bases between them. CDR1 is LNHDA and CDR2 is SQIVND in the germline V gene (reference sequence). Here the CDR3 reads CASTIQGDQPQHF. Written as DNA, the CDR3 is TGTGCCAGTACCATACAGGGAGATCAGCCCCAGCATTTT.

The V gene is TRBV29-1, the J gene TRBJ1-5; a possible D gene is TRBD1 (6 bases). The germline V gene encodes CDR1 SQVTM and CDR2 ANQGSEA. This CDR3 comprises 15 residues. The germline V and J ends were trimmed by 4 bases and 0 bases, with 13 bases remaining between them. The CDR3 DNA follows: TGCAGCGTTGCTCGGACAGACCTTAGCAATCAGCCCCAGCATTTT. Protein sequence: CSVARTDLSNQPQHF.

The chain carries TRBV5-4 and TRBJ2-2; 8 bases are shared with TRBD1. With 3 bases clipped from V and 8 bases from J, the junction kept 3 bases outside the gene matches. The CDR3 spans 13 residues. The germline CDR1 and CDR2 sequences are SGHNT and YYREEE (reference sequence). The CDR3 here is CASSSTGGGELFF. DNA for the CDR3: TGTGCCAGCAGCTCAACAGGGGGAGGGGAGCTGTTTTTT.

V usage is TRBV18 and J usage is TRBJ2-2, with no clear D. Trimming took 1 base from V and 4 from J, leaving 7 bases between them. The CDR3 is 14 residues long. Germline CDR1 and CDR2: KGHSH and LQKENI. The CDR3 loop reads CASSPRAGTGELFF. The DNA for the CDR3 is TGTGCCAGCTCACCACGGGCCGGCACCGGGGAGCTGTTTTTT.

This clone appeared many times. V usage is TRBV21-1 and J usage is TRBJ2-4; the table calls TRBD2, which could not be checked here. TRBV21-1 corresponds to a pseudogene. This CDR3 has 18 amino acids. CDR3: CASSKEWSRLLAKNIQYF. CDR3 bases: TGTGCCAGCAGCAAAGAATGGAGCAGATTACTAGCCAAAAACATTCAGTACTTC.

The chain is built from TRBV7-3 and TRBJ2-7, with 7 bases lining up with TRBD1. CDR3 length: 14 residues. V gave up 5 bases and J gave up 0 bases; unmatched junction bases: 4. The germline CDR1 and CDR2 sequences are SGHTA and FQGTGA. The CDR3 coding sequence is TGTGCCAGCAGCGCGGCAGGGGGCTCCTACGAGCAGTACTTC. Translation: CASSAAGGSYEQYF.

V usage is TRBV19 and J usage is TRBJ2-2; 9 nucleotides match TRBD1. V shed 7 bases, J shed 7 bases, and the junction held 7 bases outside the gene matches. Germline values: CDR1 LNHDA, CDR2 SQIVND (reference sequence). This CDR3 has 14 amino acids. The CDR3 DNA sequence: TGTGCCAGTACTTGGGACAGGGTCTTCGGGGAGCTGTTTTTT. This encodes CASTWDRVFGELFF.

The chain combines TRBV19 with TRBJ2-3; 8 bases align to TRBD1. Germline values: CDR1 LNHDA, CDR2 SQIVND (reference sequence). Losses at the gene ends were 5 bases for V and 4 bases for J; bases not matched to a gene: 2. The CDR3 sequence is 13 residues long. The CDR3 sequence is CASSSQGADTQYF. DNA for the CDR3: TGTGCCAGTAGTTCACAGGGGGCAGATACGCAGTATTTT.

The V and J genes are TRBV6-5 and TRBJ2-1; TRBD1 is a possible D gene (6 bases). The CDR3 totals 12 residues. Trimming took 5 bases from V and 11 from J, leaving 13 bases between them. Germline V lookup: CDR1 MNHEY, CDR2 SVGAGI. The CDR3 DNA sequence: TGTGCCAGCAGTAAACCGACAGGCCAGCAGTTCTTC. Translating it yields CASSKPTGQQFF.

This chain links TRBV28 with TRBJ1-5; the D is unclear. The CDR3 has 14 residues. Per the germline V gene, CDR1 is MDHEN and CDR2 is SYDVKM. Deletions cut 1 base from V and 3 bases from J, with 7 bases between. CDR3 nucleotide sequence: TGTGCCAGCAGTTTATCGGGTTACAATCAGCCCCAGCATTTT. Protein: CASSLSGYNQPQHF.

To note about this clone: One end of the junction varies from germline; a read error may be responsible. The J gene is TRBJ2-5, the V gene TRBV5-1, with a weak D call TRBD1 (6 bases). This CDR3 is built from 13 residues. Germline-derived CDR1 and CDR2 are SGHRS and YFSETQ. The CDR3 is CAGSPGTQETQYF. CDR3 DNA sequence: TGCGCCGGCAGCCCCGGGACACAAGAGACCCAGTACTTC.

The chain has TRBV5-1 and TRBJ1-2; 7 nucleotides match TRBD1. The germline CDR1 and CDR2 sequences are SGHRS and YFSETQ. J gave up 3 bases and V 4 bases, and 3 bases lay outside the gene matches. The CDR3 consists of 13 residues. CDR3: CASSRTGDYGYTF. The CDR3 DNA sequence: TGCGCCAGCAGCAGGACAGGCGACTATGGCTACACCTTC.

This clone was picked up one time. V usage is TRBV14 and J usage is TRBJ1-5; D unclear. Germline V gives CDR1 SGHDN, CDR2 FVKESK. The CDR3 runs 13 residues. V dropped 1 base and J dropped 7 bases, with 8 bases sitting between them. The CDR3 DNA sequence: TGTGCCAGCAGCCAAGGAGCGGGACAGCCCCAGCATTTT. It yields the protein CASSQGAGQPQHF.

The CDR3 DNA is TGTGCCATCAGTGAGGGGGGGATGAGGGGCTATGGCTACACCTTC. Amino acid sequence: CAISEGGMRGYGYTF. The chain carries TRBV10-3 and TRBJ1-2; the D gene is possibly TRBD1 (5 bases). V gave up 2 bases and J gave up 4 bases, with 14 bases separating them. Per germline, CDR1 ENHRY and CDR2 SYGVKD. This CDR3 contains 15 residues.

The chain is built from TRBV5-1 and TRBJ1-2, with a possible D match to TRBD1 (6 bases). This CDR3 has 16 amino acids. Germline V gives CDR1 SGHRS, CDR2 YFSETQ. Trimming cost V 6 bases and J 3 bases, with 21 bases left between them. This CDR3 is CASNPNAGARYYGYTF. In DNA, the CDR3 is TGCGCCAGCAACCCAAACGCGGGGGCAAGGTACTATGGCTACACCTTC.

The chain carries TRBV10-3 and TRBJ2-2, with 7 bases fitting TRBD2. This CDR3 is 16 amino acids long. Germline trimming cut 0 bases from V and 5 bases from J; bases unmatched to any gene: 6. Germline V gene lookup returns CDR1 ENHRY and CDR2 SYGVKD. In DNA, the CDR3 is TGTGCCATCAGTGAGTCGATAGGGAGGGTAACCGGGGAGCTGTTTTTT. Its protein is CAISESIGRVTGELFF.

V is TRBV4-2 and J is TRBJ1-2; the D is unclear. The CDR3 sequence is 13 residues long. V was cut by 8 bases and J by 8 bases, with 18 bases left in between. CDR1 and CDR2 from the germline V gene are LGHNA and YNFKEQ. For the CDR3, the DNA is TGTGCCAGCTCCGTCGGGGATAGGGTCGGCTACACCTTC. Amino acids: CASSVGDRVGYTF.

This rearrangement joins TRBV10-2 to TRBJ2-1; 7 nucleotides line up with TRBD2. Germline V CDR1 and CDR2: WSHSY, SAAADI. There are 14 residues in the CDR3. The ends lost 8 bases at V and 3 bases at J; junction bases unmatched: 7. The CDR3 loop reads CASVTAGRYNEQFF. The DNA for the CDR3 is TGCGCCAGCGTTACAGCGGGACGCTACAATGAGCAGTTCTTC.

V and J are TRBV4-2 and TRBJ2-1, with unresolved D. CDR3 length: 11 amino acids. The germline V gene has CDR1 LGHNA and CDR2 YNFKEQ. V lost 3 bases and J 7 bases, leaving 4 bases between the germline ends. The CDR3 protein is CASSHLNEQFF. CDR3 sequence (DNA): TGTGCCAGCAGCCACCTAAATGAGCAGTTCTTC.

This clone was seen only a few times. The chain combines TRBV4-1 with TRBJ1-2; D is undetermined. The germline V gene encodes CDR1 MGHRA and CDR2 YSYEKL. Trimming removed 4 bases at V and 2 bases at J, with 11 bases between. The CDR3 has 14 amino acids. Here the CDR3 reads CASSLESLNYGYTF. DNA for the CDR3: TGCGCCAGCAGCCTTGAGAGCTTAAACTATGGCTACACCTTC.